What follows are 28 T cell receptor beta chains derived from one specimen sequenced in a study of response to subunit inactivated influenza vaccine. MiXCR was run by TCRdb on the RT-PCR reads, yielding one entry per CDR3 protein. Here the sample spans fewer than 600,000 distinct CDR3 sequences, 6.5% to 8% being singletons. Sample: PBMCs from blood, taken roughly 24 months after vaccination. The receptor set was obtained from a man between 45 and 75 years old who received an inactivated influenza vaccine.

This chain links TRBV4-1 with TRBJ2-7; no clear D gene. The V gene lost 2 bases and the J gene lost 3 bases, with 5 bases spanning the gap. This CDR3 has 12 residues. The V gene's germline CDR1 is MGHRA and CDR2 YSYEKL. The CDR3 loop reads CASSQTNYEQYF. DNA for the CDR3: TGCGCCAGCAGCCAAACGAACTACGAGCAGTACTTC.

This clonotype has a count of ten or more. The chain joins TRBV6-1 to TRBJ1-5, with D unclear. Trimming cost V 8 bases and J 6 bases, with 5 bases left between them. The CDR3 runs to 10 residues. Germline V gene lookup returns CDR1 MNHNS and CDR2 SASEGT. CDR3 sequence (DNA): TGTGCCAGCGGGCTTCAGCCCCAGCATTTT. It codes for CASGLQPQHF.

The chain has TRBV5-1 and TRBJ1-2; D remains unclear. The germline gives CDR1 SGHRS, CDR2 YFSETQ. The CDR3 contains 14 residues. The V gene lost 5 bases and the J gene lost 4 bases, with 15 bases spanning the gap. CDR3 nucleotides: TGCGCCAGCAGTCCGGGCAGTAAAGTCTATGGCTACACCTTC. It is translated as CASSPGSKVYGYTF.

This clonotype was counted a few times. The chain has TRBV27 and TRBJ2-5, with D uncertain. Germline V CDR1 and CDR2: MNHEY, SMNVEV (reference sequence). The CDR3 extends over 13 amino acids. V was shortened by 0 bases and J by 4 bases, with 6 bases between the two germline ends. CDR3 in amino acids: CASSLSRSETQYF. CDR3 coding DNA: TGTGCCAGCAGTTTATCCAGGTCAGAGACCCAGTACTTC.

The chain links TRBV5-1 to TRBJ2-7; D is undetermined. The CDR3 totals 12 residues. In germline, CDR1 is SGHRS, CDR2 YFSETQ. Trimming stripped 6 bases from V and 3 bases from J, with 10 bases between. The CDR3 DNA reads TGCGCCAGCACCCAGGATTACTACGAGCAGTACTTC. Amino acid sequence: CASTQDYYEQYF.

This clonotype has at least ten counts. The chain employs TRBV29-1 and TRBJ2-7; TRBD2 aligns across 7 bases. Germline V gene sequence: CDR1 SQVTM, CDR2 ANQGSEA. J was trimmed by 0 bases and V by 1 base; bases with no gene match: 6. The CDR3 is 15 amino acids. CDR3 DNA: TGCAGCGTTGAAGTCCGCGGGAGTGCCTCCTACGAGCAGTACTTC. Translation gives CSVEVRGSASYEQYF.

This clonotype has at least ten counts. The gene calls are TRBV5-6 and TRBJ2-1, with TRBD2 matching 8 bases. V gave up 0 bases and J gave up 10 bases; unmatched junction bases: 3. The length of the CDR3 is 13 residues. Germline CDR1 reads SGHDT; CDR2 reads YYEEEE. This CDR3 reads CASSLGGTREQFF. The CDR3 nucleotides read TGTGCCAGCAGCTTGGGCGGGACTAGGGAGCAGTTCTTC.

The J gene is TRBJ2-5, the V gene TRBV6-5; TRBD1 aligns across 7 bases. The length of the CDR3 is 15 residues. J was trimmed by 1 base and V by 3 bases; bases with no gene match: 5. Germline loops: CDR1 MNHEY, CDR2 SVGAGI. The CDR3 nucleotides read TGTGCCAGCAGTTATCAACAGGGGACCCAAGAGACCCAGTACTTC. The encoded protein is CASSYQQGTQETQYF.

Many counts were recorded for this clonotype. V gene TRBV5-1 combines with J gene TRBJ2-3; D is uncertain. Trimming pared 3 bases from V and 0 bases from J, leaving 5 bases between. Looked up from germline, CDR1 is SGHRS and CDR2 is YFSETQ. This CDR3 has 13 residues. CDR3 protein: CASSSYSTDTQYF. CDR3 nucleotide sequence: TGCGCCAGCAGCTCCTACAGCACAGATACGCAGTATTTT. Full variable domain (missing parts from reference TRBV5-1 and TRBJ2-3): KAGVTQTPRYLIKTRGQQVTLSCSPISGHRSVSWYQQTPGQGLQFLFEYFSETQRNKGNFPGRFSGRQFSNSRSEMNVSTLELGDSALYLCASSSYSTDTQYFGPGTRLTVL.

This clonotype has more than one count but fewer than ten. The CDR3 here is CSGSGNSGNTIYF. As DNA, the CDR3 is TGCAGCGGGTCCGGGAACTCTGGAAACACCATATATTTT. The V and J genes are TRBV29-1 and TRBJ1-3, with D uncertain. V gave up 7 bases and J gave up 0 bases, with 10 bases separating them. Germline CDR1 is SQVTM and CDR2 is ANQGSEA. The CDR3 is 13 residues long.

The chain links TRBV6-1 to TRBJ1-2; 12 bases agree with TRBD1. Germline lookup yields CDR1 MNHNS and CDR2 SASEGT. The V segment lost 6 bases and the J segment 6 bases; nucleotides outside the gene matches: 14. There are 17 residues in the CDR3. The CDR3 DNA sequence: TGTGCCAGCAGCCTTTCCTCCGGGACAGGGGGCTCCCATGGCTACACCTTC. Translation: CASSLSSGTGGSHGYTF.

This clonotype was recorded many times. This CDR3 reads CSARTKGDRYSEAFF. The CDR3 bases are TGCAGTGCTAGAACTAAAGGGGACAGGTATTCTGAAGCTTTCTTT. The chain has TRBV20-1 and TRBJ1-1; 8 bases match TRBD1. V trimming: 2 bases; J trimming: 6 bases; junction bases outside the gene matches: 11. There are 15 residues in the CDR3. CDR1 and CDR2 (germline): DFQATT, SNEGSKA (reference sequence).

This clonotype has only a few counts. The chain couples TRBV6-2 or TRBV6-3 to TRBJ2-4, with 7 bases fitting TRBD2. J gave up 9 bases and V 2 bases, and 10 bases lay outside the gene matches. Looked up from germline, CDR1 is MNHEY and CDR2 is SVGEGT. This CDR3 contains 15 residues. CDR3 bases: TGTGCCAGCAGTTACCCACCGGGGCGGGAGTTCATTCAGTACTTC. Residues: CASSYPPGREFIQYF.

The rearrangement links TRBV20-1 to TRBJ2-1; possibly TRBD2 for D (6 bases). V lost 6 bases, J lost 8 bases, and 26 bases lay in between. CDR1 is DFQATT and CDR2 is SNEGSKA in the germline V gene (reference sequence). The CDR3 loop spans 16 amino acids. CDR3 in DNA: TGCAGTGCCCATATTCTAGCGCACGAAGCTTCGGATGAGCAGTTCTTC. Amino acid sequence: CSAHILAHEASDEQFF.

This clonotype showed up just a few times. The CDR3 DNA follows: TGTGCCAGCAGTCCTGGGACTAGCGGGGTTCTTGAGCAGTTCTTC. Translation gives CASSPGTSGVLEQFF. The V gene is TRBV6-1, the J gene TRBJ2-1; 13 nucleotides align to TRBD2. Germline CDR1 and CDR2: MNHNS and SASEGT. V lost 5 bases and J lost 9; bases outside the gene matches: 7. The CDR3 runs 15 residues.

This chain connects TRBV5-6 to TRBJ2-3; D may be TRBD1 or TRBD2 (5 bases each). Germline V gene data show CDR1 as SGHDT and CDR2 as YYEEEE. The CDR3 sequence is 14 residues long. Trimming pared 4 bases from V and 7 bases from J, leaving 16 bases between. The CDR3 DNA sequence: TGTGCCAGCAGCGGGGCGGAACGGAGGAATACGCAGTATTTT. It specifies CASSGAERRNTQYF.

This clonotype was found a few times. This CDR3 is CASSQGLAQQETQYF. CDR3 bases: TGTGCCAGCAGCCAAGGACTAGCGCAACAAGAGACCCAGTACTTC. This sequence joins TRBV27 and TRBJ2-5; 9 bases are a match to TRBD2. This CDR3 spans 15 amino acids. CDR1 and CDR2 from the germline V gene are MNHEY and SMNVEV (reference sequence). The V gene end was trimmed by 6 bases and the J gene end by 2 bases; junction bases not matched to a gene: 7.

This clonotype was seen a handful of times. The rearrangement uses TRBV29-1 and TRBJ1-1; no definite D call. The ends were cut back, 4 bases at V and 1 base at J, with 10 bases in the middle. This CDR3 contains 13 residues. Germline V CDR1 and CDR2: SQVTM, ANQGSEA. The CDR3 region has the DNA TGCAGCGTTGGAGGAGGGCCGAACACTGAAGCTTTCTTT. This translates into CSVGGGPNTEAFF. The variable domain in full, completed from reference TRBV29-1 and TRBJ1-1, reads SAVISQKPSRDICQRGTSLTIQCQVDSQVTMMFWYRQQPGQSLTLIATANQGSEATYESGFVIDKFPISRPNLTFSTLTVSNMSPEDSSIYLCSVGGGPNTEAFFGQGTRLTVV.

This clonotype was counted at least ten times. The chain is built from TRBV9 and TRBJ2-7; D is possibly TRBD2 (6 bases). The germline V gene encodes CDR1 SGDLS and CDR2 YYNGEE. The CDR3 length is 14 residues. The ends were cut back, 3 bases at V and 3 bases at J, with 13 bases in the middle. The CDR3 is CASSARMGGYEQYF. For the CDR3, the DNA is TGTGCCAGCAGCGCCCGGATGGGGGGCTACGAGCAGTACTTC.

The chain combines TRBV12-3 or TRBV12-4 with TRBJ1-2; D may be TRBD1 (6 bases). The V end was cut by 2 bases, the J end by 2 bases, with 9 bases between. The CDR3 is made up of 14 amino acids. Here the CDR3 reads CASSLQRGNYGYTF. The CDR3, as DNA: TGTGCCAGCAGTTTACAAAGGGGGAACTATGGCTACACCTTC.

This clonotype was counted at least ten times. The chain uses TRBV11-2 and TRBJ2-1; 7 bases align to TRBD1. The V segment lost 1 base and the J segment 7 bases; nucleotides outside the gene matches: 1. The germline gives CDR1 SGHAT, CDR2 FQNNGV. The length of the CDR3 is 13 residues. CDR3 protein: CASSLGQGNEQFF. CDR3 in DNA: TGTGCCAGCAGCTTAGGACAGGGTAATGAGCAGTTCTTC.

Many counts were recorded for this clonotype. V usage is TRBV7-8 and J usage is TRBJ2-1; 9 bases fit TRBD1. There are 18 residues in the CDR3. V was clipped by 2 bases and J by 5 bases; unmatched bases: 13. Looked up from germline, CDR1 is SGHVS and CDR2 is FQNEAQ. DNA of the CDR3: TGTGCCAGCAGCTTATGGGCATCAGGACAGGGGTTCCACAATGAGCAGTTCTTC. It translates to CASSLWASGQGFHNEQFF.

This clonotype was detected many times. Written as DNA, the CDR3 is TGTGCCAGCAAGTCGGACACCCTCCTATCTCAGCCCCAGCATTTT. Protein: CASKSDTLLSQPQHF. The V and J genes are TRBV6-2 or TRBV6-3 and TRBJ1-5; possibly TRBD1 for D (5 bases). The CDR3 contains 15 residues. V was trimmed by 7 bases and J by 6 bases, leaving 19 bases between them. Germline CDR1 reads MNHEY; CDR2 reads SVGEGT.

The sample holds a few counts of this clonotype. The chain recombines TRBV7-9 with TRBJ2-1; D remains unclear. From germline, CDR1 is SEHNR and CDR2 FQNEAQ (reference sequence). There are 13 residues in the CDR3. V lost 5 bases and J lost 9, with 14 bases in between. CDR3 loop: CASSLPLEREQFF. CDR3 DNA sequence: TGTGCCAGCAGCCTCCCCCTGGAGCGTGAGCAGTTCTTC.

The chain joins TRBV20-1 to TRBJ1-5, with 11 nucleotides matching TRBD1. Germline CDR1 and CDR2: DFQATT and SNEGSKA (reference sequence). This CDR3 spans 15 amino acids. CDR3 bases: TGCAGCTCCGGGAGAGGGACAGGGGGGAATCAGCCCCAGCATTTT. Amino acid sequence: CSSGRGTGGNQPQHF.

V usage is TRBV6-5 and J usage is TRBJ1-6; D gene ambiguous. The CDR3 has 16 amino acids. V gave up 3 bases and J gave up 4 bases, with 13 bases separating them. Germline V gene lookup returns CDR1 MNHEY and CDR2 SVGAGI. The CDR3 loop reads CASSYEVGRYNSPLHF. The CDR3 region has the DNA TGTGCCAGCAGTTATGAAGTGGGCAGATATAATTCACCCCTCCACTTT.

This clonotype occurred many times. The chain has TRBV7-2 and TRBJ1-2; possibly TRBD1 for D (5 bases). Per the germline V gene, CDR1 is SGHTA and CDR2 is FQGNSA. V lost 1 base to trimming and J lost 1 base, with 10 bases between them. The CDR3 loop spans 15 amino acids. CDR3: CASSLGRTYNYGYTF. The CDR3 nucleotides are TGTGCCAGCAGCTTAGGGCGGACATATAACTATGGCTACACCTTC.

The rearrangement uses TRBV30 and TRBJ2-1; TRBD2 matches 11 bases. The V segment lost 2 bases and the J segment 3 bases; nucleotides outside the gene matches: 6. The CDR3 has 16 residues. From germline, CDR1 is GTSNPN and CDR2 SVGIG (reference sequence). The CDR3 DNA reads TGTGCCTGGAGTCCCGGGACTAGCGGTGACTACAATGAGCAGTTCTTC. Its translation is CAWSPGTSGDYNEQFF. Full variable domain (remainder filled in from reference TRBV30 and TRBJ2-1): SQTIHQWPATLVQPVGSPLSLECTVEGTSNPNLYWYRQAAGRGLQLLFYSVGIGQISSEVPQNLSASRPQDRQFILSSKKLLLSDSGFYLCAWSPGTSGDYNEQFFGPGTRLTVL.